Presented here are 28 T cell receptor beta chains from one specimen sequenced in a study of blood T cells in healthy people across ages. A second about 6 to 12 cycle PCR used barcoded and J-beta primers. TCRdb reanalysed the 5' RACE reads using MiXCR and keeps one entry per CDR3 protein. The top ten hold 18% of the sample, which has 650,000 to 1,000,000 distinct CDR3 sequences, less than 60% seen once. Input material: blood. These receptors were obtained from an elderly man in good health.

The rearrangement links TRBV20-1 to TRBJ2-2, with D perhaps matching TRBD2 (6 bases). From germline, CDR1 is DFQATT and CDR2 SNEGSKA (reference sequence). V dropped 5 bases and J dropped 0 bases, with 10 bases sitting between them. The CDR3 has 14 amino acids. The CDR3 region has the DNA TGCAGTGCTTCCGGGGAGGCGAACACCGGGGAGCTGTTTTTT. Amino acids: CSASGEANTGELFF.

The chain carries TRBV29-1 and TRBJ1-1; D gene unclear. CDR3 length equals 13 residues. V was clipped by 0 bases and J by 12 bases, with 17 bases between them. Germline V gene data show CDR1 as SQVTM and CDR2 as ANQGSEA. CDR3 DNA sequence: TGCAGCGTTGAAGATGTGAACCGCCCAGTTCCTTTCTTT. This gives the protein CSVEDVNRPVPFF.

This clonotype was recorded many times. The chain carries TRBV4-3 and TRBJ2-1; 13 bases line up with TRBD2. CDR3 length: 17 residues. CDR1 LGHNA and CDR2 YSLEER come from the germline V gene. The trim removed 0 bases at V and 4 bases at J, leaving 3 bases unmatched. The CDR3, as DNA: TGCGCCAGCAGCCAAGAACGACTAGCGGGGGGATACAATGAGCAGTTCTTC. Translation: CASSQERLAGGYNEQFF.

V is TRBV28 and J is TRBJ1-2, with 7 nucleotides matching TRBD1. Germline V gives CDR1 MDHEN, CDR2 SYDVKM. With V trimmed by 5 bases and J by 8 bases, 8 bases remained unmatched. This CDR3 spans 13 amino acids. As DNA, the CDR3 is TGTGCCAGCAGTCCTTCGACAGGGTCGGGCTACACCTTC. It encodes CASSPSTGSGYTF.

This sequence joins TRBV20-1 and TRBJ2-3; 7 bases map to TRBD2. The CDR3 length is 15 residues. Germline V gene lookup returns CDR1 DFQATT and CDR2 SNEGSKA (reference sequence). The CDR3 bases are TGCAGCAACGTTGGGATAGCGGGTGGCACAGATACGCAGTATTTT. It codes for CSNVGIAGGTDTQYF.

This clonotype has more than one count but fewer than ten. The rearrangement joins TRBV24-1 to TRBJ2-1, with 7 bases fitting TRBD1. CDR1 is KGHDR and CDR2 is SFDVKD in the germline V gene. This CDR3 contains 15 residues. V dropped 10 bases and J dropped 7; count of bases not matched to a gene: 15. CDR3 coding DNA: TGTGCCACTGCGAGCCCGACAGGGAAGGGGAATGAGCAGTTCTTC. It codes for CATASPTGKGNEQFF.

This chain uses TRBV6-1 with TRBJ2-7; 8 bases fit TRBD2. V was clipped by 6 bases and J by 7 bases; unmatched bases: 14. The CDR3 contains 15 residues. Germline-derived CDR1 and CDR2 are MNHNS and SASEGT. The DNA of the CDR3 is TGTGCCAGCAGGCCCCTCCGGAGCGGGGGTAATGAGCAGTACTTC. It translates to CASRPLRSGGNEQYF.

The rearrangement links TRBV20-1 to TRBJ2-3; D is uncertain. The ends were cut back, 3 bases at V and 5 bases at J, with 12 bases in the middle. In germline, CDR1 is DFQATT, CDR2 SNEGSKA (reference sequence). CDR3 length equals 13 residues. The CDR3 sequence: CSARGPSGDTQYF. Here the CDR3 DNA reads TGCAGTGCTAGGGGTCCGTCGGGAGATACGCAGTATTTT.

The chain employs TRBV5-6 and TRBJ2-5, with a weak D call TRBD1 (5 bases). Looked up from germline, CDR1 is SGHDT and CDR2 is YYEEEE. The CDR3 has 13 amino acids. V lost 1 base, J lost 11 bases, and 15 bases lay in between. CDR3 nucleotides: TGTGCCAGCAGCTTGATCGGACACAATGAGCAGTACTTC. Translating it yields CASSLIGHNEQYF.

This clonotype was seen once. V and J are TRBV9 and TRBJ2-5, with 7 nucleotides matching TRBD1. The CDR3 is 17 amino acids. Germline V gene lookup returns CDR1 SGDLS and CDR2 YYNGEE. V gave up 3 bases and J gave up 2 bases; unmatched junction bases: 13. CDR3 DNA sequence: TGTGCCAGCAGCGAACGGGACAGCCACTTGACTCAAGAGACCCAGTACTTC. It is translated as CASSERDSHLTQETQYF. Full variable domain (missing parts from reference TRBV9 and TRBJ2-5): DSGVTQTPKHLITATGQRVTLRCSPRSGDLSVYWYQQSLDQGLQFLIQYYNGEERAKGNILERFSAQQFPDLHSELNLSSLELGDSALYFCASSERDSHLTQETQYFGPGTRLLVL.

This clonotype came up many times. The chain uses TRBV10-3 and TRBJ2-1; D unclear. Germline CDR1 and CDR2: ENHRY and SYGVKD. This CDR3 contains 18 residues. V gave up 0 bases and J gave up 0 bases, with 15 bases separating them. In DNA, the CDR3 is TGTGCCATCAGTGAGTCGTCTCAGGCCTCTAGCTCCTACAATGAGCAGTTCTTC. Amino acids: CAISESSQASSSYNEQFF.

This clonotype has only a few counts. This sequence joins TRBV29-1 and TRBJ2-3; TRBD2 matches at 7 bases. This CDR3 has 15 amino acids. V lost 3 bases and J lost 3; bases outside the gene matches: 9. CDR1 and CDR2 (germline): SQVTM, ANQGSEA. CDR3 nucleotide sequence: TGCAGCGTTGATGGGGAGGGATATTCAACAGATACGCAGTATTTT. This encodes CSVDGEGYSTDTQYF.

This clonotype was counted only a few times. The chain carries TRBV20-1 and TRBJ2-7; 7 nucleotides line up with TRBD2. The V and J ends lost 0 bases and 5 bases, in that order; junction bases with no gene match: 4. The germline gives CDR1 DFQATT, CDR2 SNEGSKA (reference sequence). The CDR3 has 13 residues. The CDR3 spells CSARDVGTNEQYF. The CDR3 nucleotides read TGCAGTGCTAGAGATGTGGGGACTAACGAGCAGTACTTC.

A word on this clonotype: A much more abundant neighbour one base away suggests this may be a read error. CDR3 protein: CAISESRQGADYGYTF. CDR3 coding DNA: TGTGCCATCAGTGAGTCGAGACAGGGGGCCGACTATGGCTACACCTTC. The chain has TRBV10-3 and TRBJ1-2; 10 nucleotides agree with TRBD1. The CDR3 is 16 residues long. Germline V gene data show CDR1 as ENHRY and CDR2 as SYGVKD. V trimming: 0 bases; J trimming: 3 bases; junction bases outside the gene matches: 4.

This rearrangement joins TRBV19 to TRBJ2-4; 7 nucleotides align to TRBD1. The CDR3 totals 14 residues. The V gene's germline CDR1 is LNHDA and CDR2 SQIVND (reference sequence). V gave up 3 bases and J gave up 4 bases; unmatched junction bases: 3. The CDR3 DNA follows: TGTGCCAGTAGTATCGACAGGGTGAAAAACATTCAGTACTTC. This encodes CASSIDRVKNIQYF.

The chain links TRBV5-1 to TRBJ2-1; 10 positions match TRBD2. V dropped 4 bases and J dropped 9; count of bases not matched to a gene: 10. The CDR3 has 15 residues. The germline CDR1 and CDR2 sequences are SGHRS and YFSETQ. CDR3: CASSIGLAGVTEQFF. In DNA form, the CDR3 reads TGCGCCAGCAGCATAGGGCTAGCGGGAGTTACTGAGCAGTTCTTC.

This clonotype came up many times. The CDR3 region is CASSLKSGANVLTF. CDR3 DNA sequence: TGTGCCAGCAGCTTAAAATCTGGGGCCAACGTCCTGACTTTC. The chain joins TRBV7-2 to TRBJ2-6, with D unresolved. CDR1 is SGHTA, CDR2 FQGNSA, per germline. Trimming left V 2 bases short and J 1 base short, with 3 bases between. The CDR3 runs 14 residues.

The J gene is TRBJ2-5, the V gene TRBV11-2, with a tentative D call TRBD1 (5 bases). The V end was cut by 1 base, the J end by 1 base, with 19 bases between. The CDR3 contains 18 residues. CDR1 SGHAT and CDR2 FQNNGV come from the germline V gene. The CDR3 reads CASSLGIGWLGVQETQYF. The CDR3 nucleotides read TGTGCCAGCAGCTTAGGGATTGGATGGTTAGGGGTCCAAGAGACCCAGTACTTC.

With respect to this clonotype: This clone may be a read error of a much larger clone one base away. V gene TRBV24-1 combines with J gene TRBJ2-1; TRBD1 is a possible D gene (5 bases). Germline V gives CDR1 KGHDR, CDR2 SFDVKD. The CDR3 runs to 15 residues. The DNA of the CDR3 is TGTGCCATCAGTGCGACCGGGCAGGGCGGCCATGAGCAGTTCTTC. This translates into CAISATGQGGHEQFF.

The CDR3 is CASTGFGNNEQFF. The CDR3 coding sequence is TGTGCCAGCACGGGTTTTGGTAATAATGAGCAGTTCTTC. The V and J genes are TRBV6-5 and TRBJ2-1; no reliable D call. CDR1 and CDR2 (germline): MNHEY, SVGAGI. The CDR3 loop spans 13 amino acids. V was cut by 7 bases and J by 7 bases, with 14 bases left in between.

This clonotype was found once. V is TRBV28 and J is TRBJ1-1; no clear D. CDR1 and CDR2 from the germline V gene are MDHEN and SYDVKM. The CDR3 has 12 amino acids. The ends were cut back, 5 bases at V and 3 bases at J, with 7 bases in the middle. CDR3 DNA: TGTGCCAGCAGTGAAGGAGACACTGAAGCTTTCTTT. Protein sequence: CASSEGDTEAFF. Full variable domain (remainder filled in from reference TRBV28 and TRBJ1-1): DVKVTQSSRYLVKRTGEKVFLECVQDMDHENMFWYRQDPGLGLRLIYFSYDVKMKEKGDIPEGYSVSREKKERFSLILESASTNQTSMYLCASSEGDTEAFFGQGTRLTVV.

This clonotype turned up a few times. The chain recombines TRBV29-1 with TRBJ2-7; D is uncertain. The V and J ends lost 4 bases and 0 bases respectively, with 7 bases between them. Germline loops: CDR1 SQVTM, CDR2 ANQGSEA. The CDR3 totals 12 residues. The CDR3, as DNA: TGCAGCGTTGGGGAATACTCCTACGAGCAGTACTTC. Its protein is CSVGEYSYEQYF.

This rearrangement joins TRBV5-1 to TRBJ1-2; tentatively, D is TRBD1 (6 bases). The CDR3 has 13 residues. In germline, CDR1 is SGHRS, CDR2 YFSETQ. V gave up 0 bases and J gave up 6 bases, with 9 bases separating them. The CDR3 protein is CASSLGQGNGYTF. DNA of the CDR3: TGCGCCAGCAGCTTGGGGCAGGGGAATGGCTACACCTTC.

V is TRBV14 and J is TRBJ2-4, with D unclear. TRBJ2-7 matches the DNA end more closely, so the J call is doubtful. There are 15 residues in the CDR3. CDR1 SGHDN and CDR2 FVKESK come from the germline V gene. The CDR3 DNA follows: TGTGCCAGCAGCCAAGGCCGGGCCTCGGCCTACGAGCAGTACTTC. Protein: CASSQGRASAYEQYF.

This chain joins TRBV28 and TRBJ2-1; possible D gene TRBD2, 6 bases. The CDR3 contains 15 residues. Trimming pared 6 bases from V and 0 bases from J, leaving 12 bases between. Germline V gene sequence: CDR1 MDHEN, CDR2 SYDVKM. Written as DNA, the CDR3 is TGTGCCAGCAGGAGGGACTCCAACTCCTACAATGAGCAGTTCTTC. Amino acid sequence: CASRRDSNSYNEQFF. The full variable domain, with the rest looked up from reference TRBV28 and TRBJ2-1, is DVKVTQSSRYLVKRTGEKVFLECVQDMDHENMFWYRQDPGLGLRLIYFSYDVKMKEKGDIPEGYSVSREKKERFSLILESASTNQTSMYLCASRRDSNSYNEQFFGPGTRLTVL.

This sequence joins TRBV5-1 and TRBJ1-4, with D possibly being TRBD1 (5 bases). The CDR3 spans 15 residues. From germline, CDR1 is SGHRS and CDR2 YFSETQ. The V end lost 4 bases, the J end lost 8 bases, and 18 bases lay between the germline ends. The CDR3 is CASSPEGVNGEKLFF. CDR3 coding DNA: TGCGCCAGCAGCCCAGAAGGGGTTAATGGAGAAAAACTGTTTTTT. Drawing the rest from reference TRBV5-1 and TRBJ1-4, the complete variable domain is KAGVTQTPRYLIKTRGQQVTLSCSPISGHRSVSWYQQTPGQGLQFLFEYFSETQRNKGNFPGRFSGRQFSNSRSEMNVSTLELGDSALYLCASSPEGVNGEKLFFGSGTQLSVL.

V is TRBV5-1 and J is TRBJ2-5; no definite D call. CDR3 length equals 15 residues. Trimming shortened V by 2 bases and J by 1 base, and 12 bases separated the two germline ends. CDR1 and CDR2 from the germline V gene are SGHRS and YFSETQ. The CDR3 sequence is CASSFSSPLQETQYF. The DNA of the CDR3 is TGCGCCAGCAGCTTTAGCAGTCCCCTCCAAGAGACCCAGTACTTC. Looking up the rest from reference TRBV5-1 and TRBJ2-5 gives the full variable domain: KAGVTQTPRYLIKTRGQQVTLSCSPISGHRSVSWYQQTPGQGLQFLFEYFSETQRNKGNFPGRFSGRQFSNSRSEMNVSTLELGDSALYLCASSFSSPLQETQYFGPGTRLLVL.

This clonotype was detected ten times or more. The rearrangement joins TRBV28 to TRBJ1-5, with D unresolved. Trimming shortened V by 2 bases and J by 2 bases, and 10 bases separated the two germline ends. This CDR3 is built from 15 residues. The V gene's germline CDR1 is MDHEN and CDR2 SYDVKM. The CDR3 DNA sequence: TGTGCCAGCAGTTTAGTTGGGCCAGGCAATCAGCCCCAGCATTTT. It codes for CASSLVGPGNQPQHF.